A selection of T cell receptor beta chains follows, all from one sample in a study of shared clonotypes between healthy human individuals. Profiling relied on immunoSEQ multiplex PCR, and the TCRdb table lists in-frame clones only, not all of them. In the table there are millions of clones, 85% to 95% of which are singletons. The sequencing sample was made of naive CD4+ T cells sorted from blood. These receptor sequences come from a man younger than 35 in good health. Each CDR3 is given with its conserved first and last residue. A D gene is named only where the DNA matches it firmly. Size is omitted from some rows. Given values are once, few, many or a class for expanded clones.

v_gene	d_gene	abundance	j_gene	CDR3nt	CDR3aa
TRBV18	-	-	TRBJ1-4	TGTGCCAGCTCACGATCGGAGGGGCATGCTAATGAAAAACTGTTTTTT	CASSRSEGHANEKLFF
TRBV7-2	-	-	TRBJ1-1	TGTGCCAGCAGCTATAGGGAGATGAACACTGAAGCTTTCTTT	CASSYREMNTEAFF
TRBV6-1	-	-	TRBJ1-2	TGTGCCAGCAGTGAAAAAACGGGACCGGGGTATGTTGGCTACACCTTC	CASSEKTGPGYVGYTF
TRBV30	TRBD1	-	TRBJ1-5	TGTGCCTGGAGCCTGGGACAGGGTGGTCAGCCCCAGCATTTT	CAWSLGQGGQPQHF
TRBV27	-	-	TRBJ2-5	TGTGCCAGCAGTTTGGTCGGGTCCCAAGAGACCCAGTACTTC	CASSLVGSQETQYF
TRBV5-1	-	-	TRBJ1-1	TGCGCCAGCAGCTTGGCCCAAAACACTGAAGCTTTCTTT	CASSLAQNTEAFF
TRBV5-3	TRBD2	-	TRBJ2-3	TGTGCCAGAAGCTTGATAGAACTAGCGACAGATACGCAGTATTTT	CARSLIELATDTQYF
TRBV6-1	-	-	TRBJ2-7	TGTGCCAGCAGTGACGACACTTTGGGTTCCTACGAGCAGTACTTC	CASSDDTLGSYEQYF
TRBV19	TRBD1	-	TRBJ1-2	TGTGCCAGTAGGGGACAGCGCTATGGCTACACCTTC	CASRGQRYGYTF
TRBV30	TRBD1	-	TRBJ1-2	TGTGCCTGGAGTTCGGGACAGGGATACAGGGACGGCTACACCTTC	CAWSSGQGYRDGYTF
TRBV5-1	TRBD2	-	TRBJ2-1	TGCGCCAGCAGCTCGACTAGCGGGTACAATGAGCAGTTCTTC	CASSSTSGYNEQFF
TRBV6-1	TRBD2	once	TRBJ2-7	TGTGCCAGCAGTGATCGCTCGACTAGCGGGAGGGCTGACGGAAGCAACGAGCAGTACTTC	CASSDRSTSGRADGSNEQYF
TRBV18	-	-	TRBJ1-1	TGTGCCAGCTCACCATCGACAGATGGCACTGAAGCTTTCTTT	CASSPSTDGTEAFF
TRBV27	TRBD1	-	TRBJ2-3	TGTGCCAGCAGTCGAAAGGGGGCTAGCACAGATACGCAGTATTTT	CASSRKGASTDTQYF
TRBV9	TRBD1	few	TRBJ1-6	TGTGCCAGCAGCGTAGCCCCAATAGCGGACAGGGCCAATAATTCACCCCTCCACTTT	CASSVAPIADRANNSPLHF
TRBV30	-	-	TRBJ1-5	TGTGCCTGGAGTGCATGGGGAGGCAATCAGCCCCAGCATTTT	CAWSAWGGNQPQHF
TRBV6-1	-	-	TRBJ1-5	TGTGCCAGCAGTGAAGCTACGTCCCGGGTGAATCAGCCCCAGCATTTT	CASSEATSRVNQPQHF
TRBV5-1	-	-	TRBJ1-1	TGCGCCAGCCACAGGGACATGAACACTGAAGCTTTCTTT	CASHRDMNTEAFF
TRBV18	-	-	TRBJ2-3	TGTGCCAGCTCACCAGACCAGGGTTCTAGCACAGATACGCAGTATTTT	CASSPDQGSSTDTQYF
TRBV5-4	-	-	TRBJ2-5	TGTGCCAGCAGCTTCGGTCCCGACCAAGAGACCCAGTACTTC	CASSFGPDQETQYF
TRBV28	-	-	TRBJ2-7	TGTGCCAGCAGTCGCTACTGGACGCTTTCTAGCTCCTACGAGCAGTACTTC	CASSRYWTLSSSYEQYF
TRBV6-1	-	-	TRBJ2-2	TGTGCCTGCTTCCCCTGGGAGGCGAACACCGGGGAGCTGTTTTTT	CACFPWEANTGELFF
TRBV7-9	TRBD1	-	TRBJ1-2	TGTGCCAGCAGCTTAGCGGGACAGGAGATTATAGGCTACACCTTC	CASSLAGQEIIGYTF
TRBV5-1	-	once	TRBJ2-3	TGCGCCAGCAGCTTAAGTCCTAGCACAGATACGCAGTATTTT	CASSLSPSTDTQYF
TRBV28	-	-	TRBJ1-2	TGTGTGAGTCTGGGGCGCGGGGCTAACTATGGCTACACCTTC	CVSLGRGANYGYTF
TRBV6-6	TRBD1	-	TRBJ1-3	TGTGCCAGCAGTTACGCAGGGGGCTTCTCTGGAAACACCATATATTTT	CASSYAGGFSGNTIYF
TRBV28	TRBD1	-	TRBJ1-4	TGTGCCAGCACCGACTACGACAGGGGAAATGAAAAACTGTTTTTT	CASTDYDRGNEKLFF
TRBV6-6	-	-	TRBJ1-1	TGTGCCAGCAGAAACAGGGATAGTACTGAAGCTTTCTTT	CASRNRDSTEAFF
TRBV5-1	TRBD1	-	TRBJ2-7	TGCGCCAGCAGCTTGGGAGACAGGGGATACGAGCAGTACTTC	CASSLGDRGYEQYF
TRBV5-6	-	-	TRBJ1-1	TGTGCCAGCAGCTGGCAGGGGACGAACACTGAAGCTTTCTTT	CASSWQGTNTEAFF
TRBV30	-	-	TRBJ1-3	TGTGCCTGGGCTGGGGCTTCCCAGGGGGGAAACACCATATATTTT	CAWAGASQGGNTIYF
TRBV2	-	-	TRBJ1-6	TGTGCCAGCAGCCGCAGAAAGGGAACCTCCTATAATTCACCCCTCCACTTT	CASSRRKGTSYNSPLHF
TRBV7-9	-	-	TRBJ1-6	TGTGCCAGCAGCTTAGGACAGCCGGTTTCACCCCTCCACTTT	CASSLGQPVSPLHF
TRBV19	-	-	TRBJ1-5	TGTGCCAGTAGTATACAGGGCCTTAGCAATCAGCCCCAGCATTTT	CASSIQGLSNQPQHF
TRBV5-1	-	-	TRBJ2-3	TGCGCCAGCAAAGAAGATAACACAGATACGCAGTATTTT	CASKEDNTDTQYF
TRBV4-3	-	-	TRBJ2-3	TGCGCCAGCAGCCCTGGAACGGGCAGGGCCACAGATACGCAGTATTTT	CASSPGTGRATDTQYF
TRBV5-4	TRBD1	-	TRBJ2-1	TGTGCCAGCAGCACGAACCGGGACAGGCTAGACAATGAGCAGTTCTTC	CASSTNRDRLDNEQFF
TRBV5-1	TRBD1	-	TRBJ2-1	TGCGCCAGCAGCTCCACAGGGGTAGGTGAGCAGTTCTTC	CASSSTGVGEQFF
TRBV5-1	-	-	TRBJ2-7	TGCGCCAGCAGCTCACCGGGCGGACCTTACGAGCAGTACTTC	CASSSPGGPYEQYF
TRBV6-5	-	-	TRBJ2-7	TGTGCCAGCAGTCGGGACGGCCTCTTGAGCGAGCAGTACTTC	CASSRDGLLSEQYF
TRBV6-5	-	-	TRBJ1-1	TGTGCCGTCTCCGGGACACTGAACACTGAAGCTTTCTTT	CAVSGTLNTEAFF